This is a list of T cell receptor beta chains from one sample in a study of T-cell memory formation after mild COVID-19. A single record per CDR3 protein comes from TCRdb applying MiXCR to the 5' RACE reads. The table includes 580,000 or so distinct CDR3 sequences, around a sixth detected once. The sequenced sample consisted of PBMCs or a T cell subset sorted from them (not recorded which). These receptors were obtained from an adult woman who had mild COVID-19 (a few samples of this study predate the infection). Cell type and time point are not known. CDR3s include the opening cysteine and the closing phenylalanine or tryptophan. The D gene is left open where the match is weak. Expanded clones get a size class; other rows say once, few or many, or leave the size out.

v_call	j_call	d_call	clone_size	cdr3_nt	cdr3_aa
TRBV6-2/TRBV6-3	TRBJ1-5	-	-	TGTGCCAGCAGTCAGGCCTTAGGGGGTCAGCCCCAGCATTTT	CASSQALGGQPQHF
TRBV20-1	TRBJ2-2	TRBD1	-	TGCAGTGCTAGGCCGGGACAGCGCAACACCGGGGAGCTGTTTTTT	CSARPGQRNTGELFF
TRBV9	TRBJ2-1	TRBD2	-	TGTGCCAGCAGCGTAGTGGATAGCGGGAGGGCCGGTGAGCAGTTCTTC	CASSVVDSGRAGEQFF
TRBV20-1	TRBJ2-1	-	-	TGCAGTGCTAGAGAGTGGGGCAATGAGCAGTTCTTC	CSAREWGNEQFF
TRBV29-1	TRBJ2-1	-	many	TGCAGCGTCAACAGGGAGATCAATGAGCAGTTCTTC	CSVNREINEQFF
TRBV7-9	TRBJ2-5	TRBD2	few	TGTGCCTTTACAAACGCGGGAGAGGCGCAAGAGACCCAGTACTTC	CAFTNAGEAQETQYF
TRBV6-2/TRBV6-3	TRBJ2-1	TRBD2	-	TGTGCCAGCAGTTACTCCAGCGGGAGGGCCCGCAATGAGCAGTTCTTC	CASSYSSGRARNEQFF
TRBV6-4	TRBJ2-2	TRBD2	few	TGTGCCAGCTCGGAACTGGCGGGAGGGCCGGGCACCGGGGAGCTGTTTTTT	CASSELAGGPGTGELFF
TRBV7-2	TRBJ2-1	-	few	TGTGCCAGCAGCACAAAAAGGGGGAGCTCCTACAATGAGCAGTTCTTC	CASSTKRGSSYNEQFF
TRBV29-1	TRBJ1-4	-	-	TGCAGCGTTTCTGCAGGGGAGACTAATGAAAAACTGTTTTTT	CSVSAGETNEKLFF
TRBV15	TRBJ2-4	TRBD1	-	TGTGCCACCAGCACCAAGACAGGGGGTTATGCGGACATTCAGTACTTC	CATSTKTGGYADIQYF
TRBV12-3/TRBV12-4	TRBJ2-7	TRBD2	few	TGTGCCAGCAGCCGCAACCCGGGACTAGCGGGAGACGAGCAGTACTTC	CASSRNPGLAGDEQYF
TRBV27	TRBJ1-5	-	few	TGTGCCCTCAAAGGGCGGGGGACCCCGGGCGATCAGCCCCAGCATTTT	CALKGRGTPGDQPQHF
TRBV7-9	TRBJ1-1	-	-	TGTGCCAGCAGCCCCAAGTGGACGCAGATTTGGACTGAAGCTTTCTTT	CASSPKWTQIWTEAFF
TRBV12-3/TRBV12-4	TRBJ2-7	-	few	TGTGCCAGCAGTTTGAACAGGCGCTACGAGCAGTACTTC	CASSLNRRYEQYF
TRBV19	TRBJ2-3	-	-	TGTGCCAGTAGTGCGCCGGGTACCCTCTTCGGAGCGGTTACGCAGTATTTT	CASSAPGTLFGAVTQYF
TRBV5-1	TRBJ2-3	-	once	TGCGCCAGCAGCTTGACCGCACTTGGCACAGATACGCAGTATTTT	CASSLTALGTDTQYF
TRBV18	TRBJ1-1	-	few	TGTGCCAGCTCACCGAACTCCGGGGACACTGAAGCTTTCTTT	CASSPNSGDTEAFF
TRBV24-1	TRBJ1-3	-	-	TGTGCCACCAGTGATCCTGCCCAGGGAAGCTCTGGAAACACCATATATTTT	CATSDPAQGSSGNTIYF
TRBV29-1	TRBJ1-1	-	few	TGCAGCGTTGAACTTAGGGGGAAGGGCACTGAAGCTTTCTTT	CSVELRGKGTEAFF
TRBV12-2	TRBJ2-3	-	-	TGTGCAAGTCGCCAGTACCAGGGGGATTGCACAGATACGCAGTATTTT	CASRQYQGDCTDTQYF
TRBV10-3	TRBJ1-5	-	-	TGTGCCATCACCGCGGACAGTTCCCAGCCCCAGCATTTT	CAITADSSQPQHF
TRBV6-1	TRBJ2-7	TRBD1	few	TGTGCCGCGGGACAGGACTACGAGCAGTACTTC	CAAGQDYEQYF
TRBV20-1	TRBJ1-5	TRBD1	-	TGCAGTGCGACAGGGACAGTCAATCAGCCCCAGCATTTT	CSATGTVNQPQHF
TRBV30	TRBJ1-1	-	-	TGTGCCTGGAGTGTAAGCGAGGGCTTAAGGAACACTGAAGCTTTCTTT	CAWSVSEGLRNTEAFF
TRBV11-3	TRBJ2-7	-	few	TGTGCCAGCAGCCGGGACCCCTCCTACGAGCAGTACTTC	CASSRDPSYEQYF
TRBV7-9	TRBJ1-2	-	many	TGTGCCAGCAGCCTACAGGTTAACTATGGCTACACCTTC	CASSLQVNYGYTF
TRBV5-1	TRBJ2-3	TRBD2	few	TGCGCCAGCAGCTCCATAGCGGGGGGGGCCACAGATACGCAGTATTTT	CASSSIAGGATDTQYF
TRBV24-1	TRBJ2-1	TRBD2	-	TGTGCCACCAGTGATTGGGGAGCGGGAGGTATTAACAATGAGCAGTTCTTC	CATSDWGAGGINNEQFF
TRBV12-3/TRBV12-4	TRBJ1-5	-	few	TGTGCCAGCAGTTCGGGGGCCAGCAATCAGCCCCAGCATTTT	CASSSGASNQPQHF
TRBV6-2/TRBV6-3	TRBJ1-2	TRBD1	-	TGTGCCAGCAGTTACTCCGGGACAGGCGGTTATACCTTC	CASSYSGTGGYTF
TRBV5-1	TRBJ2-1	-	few	TGCGCCAGCAGCCAAAGGACTGGGGGGAACAATGAGCAGTTCTTC	CASSQRTGGNNEQFF
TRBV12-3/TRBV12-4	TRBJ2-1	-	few	TGTGCCAGCAGTTTTGGCTGGGTCTCCAGCAATGAGCAGTTCTTC	CASSFGWVSSNEQFF
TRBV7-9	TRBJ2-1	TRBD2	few	TGTGCCAGCAGCCTATCTGGAGCGGGAGGTGAGCAGTTCTTC	CASSLSGAGGEQFF
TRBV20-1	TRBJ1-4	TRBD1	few	TGCAGTGCTCTAGGAAGGACAGGGATTAAAAAACTGTTTTTT	CSALGRTGIKKLFF
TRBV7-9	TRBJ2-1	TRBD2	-	TGTGCCAGCAGCTTAGGAAGGCGGGGGTCCAATGAGCAGTTCTTC	CASSLGRRGSNEQFF
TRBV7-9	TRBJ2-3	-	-	TGTGCCAGCAGCTTAAAACTAGCCGCCACAGATACGCAGTATTTT	CASSLKLAATDTQYF
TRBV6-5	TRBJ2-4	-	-	TGTGCCAGCAGAGAAGACAGATCCAAAAACATTCAGTACTTC	CASREDRSKNIQYF
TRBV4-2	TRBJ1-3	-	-	TGTGCCAGCAGCCGATCGACAGCCTCGAGGACCACCATATATTTT	CASSRSTASRTTIYF
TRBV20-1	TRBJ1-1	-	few	TGCAGTGCTAGAAAATGGGGGAAGGTCGACACTGAAGCTTTCTTT	CSARKWGKVDTEAFF
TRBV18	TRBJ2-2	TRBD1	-	TGTGCCAGCTCACGCCCCGGGACAGGGTCGACCGGGGAGCTGTTTTTT	CASSRPGTGSTGELFF
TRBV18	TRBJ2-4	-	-	TGTGCCAGCTCCCCGGCCCAGAAGGACATTCAGTACTTC	CASSPAQKDIQYF
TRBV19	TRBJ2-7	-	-	TGTGCCAGTAGTACCCCGGGGCGGGCTAACGAGCAGTACTTC	CASSTPGRANEQYF
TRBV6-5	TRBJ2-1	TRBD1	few	TGTGCCAGCAGTTACGACAGGGCGAGCCCCAATGAGCAGTTCTTC	CASSYDRASPNEQFF
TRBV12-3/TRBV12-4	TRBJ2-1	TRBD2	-	TGTGCCAGCAGCCGAAAGGTGACTAGCGGGACGGGTGAGCAGTTCTTC	CASSRKVTSGTGEQFF
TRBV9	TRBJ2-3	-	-	TGTGCCAGCAGCGTAGATGAAGGGACCGCTACGCAGTATTTT	CASSVDEGTATQYF
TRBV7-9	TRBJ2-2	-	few	TGTGCCAGCAGCTCCGCGGCCGGGGAGCTGTTTTTT	CASSSAAGELFF
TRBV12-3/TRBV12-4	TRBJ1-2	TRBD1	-	TGTGCCAGCAGTGGACAGGGAACCTATGGCTACACCTTC	CASSGQGTYGYTF
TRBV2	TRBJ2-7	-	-	TGTGCCCTCGTAGTTGGTATAGGGACCTACGAGCAGTACTTC	CALVVGIGTYEQYF
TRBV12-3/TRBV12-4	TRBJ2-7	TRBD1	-	TGTGCCAGCAGTGAGGGACAGACCTACGAGCAGTACTTC	CASSEGQTYEQYF
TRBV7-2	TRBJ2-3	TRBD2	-	TGTGCCAGCAGCTATCCGGGACTAGCGGTGACGCAGTATTTT	CASSYPGLAVTQYF
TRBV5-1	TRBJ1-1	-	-	TGCGCCAGCAGCCTCGACCGGGATTTGAACACTGAAGCTTTCTTT	CASSLDRDLNTEAFF
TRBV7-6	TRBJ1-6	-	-	TGTGCCAGCAGCTCATTCGACAGTGTCACCTATAATTCACCCCTCCACTTT	CASSSFDSVTYNSPLHF
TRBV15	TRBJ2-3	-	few	TGTGCCACCAGCCTCATCAGGGTCTACGGGGATACGCAGTATTTT	CATSLIRVYGDTQYF
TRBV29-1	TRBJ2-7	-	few	TGCAGCGTTGCCGATATAGGGGGGGTTGAGCAGTACTTC	CSVADIGGVEQYF
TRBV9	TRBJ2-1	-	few	TGTGCCAGCAGCGGCTGGGGGCTAGGTCGAAATGAGCAGTTCTTC	CASSGWGLGRNEQFF
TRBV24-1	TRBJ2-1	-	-	TGTGCCACCAGTGATTTCTCCTACAATGAGCAGTTCTTC	CATSDFSYNEQFF
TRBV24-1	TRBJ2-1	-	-	TGTGCCACCAGTGGTGGGGTGGGGGGCGGTGGGCAGTTCTTC	CATSGGVGGGGQFF
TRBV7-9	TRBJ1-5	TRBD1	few	TGTGCCAGCAGTTGGGACAGATATAGCAATCAGCCCCAGCATTTT	CASSWDRYSNQPQHF